The 6 T cell receptor beta chains below were found in one sample sequenced in a study of blood T cell repertoires in COVID-19. Measured with immunoSEQ multiplex PCR; TCRdb has only the in-frame clones, and not every one. Here the sample spans 57,000 or so clones, roughly 80% being singletons. Sequencing input: peripheral blood. The origin of the receptors is a man aged 60 to 69 with acute or convalescent COVID-19.

This clone was seen more than once but under ten times. The genes are TRBV3-1 (or the pseudogene TRBV3-2) and TRBJ2-2; 10 bases are a match to TRBD1. V dropped 4 bases and J dropped 4; count of bases not matched to a gene: 0. This CDR3 comprises 14 residues. CDR1 LGHDT and CDR2 YNNKEL come from the germline V gene (reference sequence). CDR3 loop: CASSRTGGTGELFF. CDR3 nucleotides: TGTGCCAGCAGCCGGACAGGGGGCACCGGGGAGCTGTTTTTT.

The CDR3 spells CASSKGTTPYQETQYF. The CDR3 DNA reads as TGTGCCAGTAGCAAGGGGACAACTCCGTACCAAGAGACCCAGTACTTC. The chain has TRBV19 and TRBJ2-5; possibly TRBD1 for D (6 bases). From germline, CDR1 is LNHDA and CDR2 SQIVND (reference sequence). The CDR3 is 16 residues long. The ends were cut back, 6 bases at V and 0 bases at J, with 17 bases in the middle.

The table lists this clone with a count of one. The V call is TRBV19, the J call TRBJ1-1, with D possibly TRBD1 on 5 matching bases. Germline loops: CDR1 LNHDA, CDR2 SQIVND (reference sequence). The CDR3 length is 14 residues. Trimming shortened V by 7 bases and J by 0 bases, and 12 bases separated the two germline ends. This chain's CDR3 is CASMRGRVNTEAFF. Written as DNA, the CDR3 is TGTGCCAGTATGCGGGGGAGGGTGAACACTGAAGCTTTCTTT.

CDR3 protein: CASSEAGNYEQYF. CDR3 nucleotide sequence: TGTGCCAGCAGTGAGGCAGGGAACTACGAGCAGTACTTC. The chain uses TRBV6-1 and TRBJ2-7; a possible D gene is TRBD1 (5 bases). Trimming removed 3 bases from V and 3 bases from J, with 9 bases in between. The germline V gene has CDR1 MNHNS and CDR2 SASEGT. This CDR3 has 13 residues.

The chain has TRBV28 and TRBJ2-1; D is unclear. The CDR3 is 13 amino acids. The V gene's germline CDR1 is MDHEN and CDR2 SYDVKM. Trimming took off 5 bases at V and 6 bases at J, with 11 bases between the two ends. In DNA, the CDR3 is TGTGCCAGCAGTCAAATAAACGGCAATGAGCAGTTCTTC. This gives the protein CASSQINGNEQFF.

The rearrangement uses TRBV6-5 and TRBJ2-1; 7 bases align to TRBD1. The CDR3 is 16 residues long. The germline V gene encodes CDR1 MNHEY and CDR2 SVGAGI. J was trimmed by 0 bases and V by 0 bases; bases with no gene match: 2. The CDR3 sequence is CASSYSTGSSYNEQFF. The DNA for the CDR3 is TGTGCCAGCAGTTACTCGACAGGGAGCTCCTACAATGAGCAGTTCTTC.